These 10 T cell receptor beta chains were sequenced from one sample in a study of early T cells in non-severe SARS-CoV-2 infection. TCRdb re-analysed the 5' RACE reads in MiXCR, keeping a single row per CDR3 protein. The top ten clones hold roughly 1.4% of a sample with some 75,000 distinct CDR3 sequences, roughly 13% of them seen once. The source material was whole blood. Source of these receptors: an adult who was a healthcare worker with PCR-confirmed SARS-CoV-2 infection or an uninfected control (not recorded which).

The sample holds many counts of this clonotype. This chain links TRBV11-2 with TRBJ1-2; no clear D gene. The germline V gene encodes CDR1 SGHAT and CDR2 FQNNGV. The V end lost 5 bases, the J end lost 4 bases, and 14 bases lay between the germline ends. CDR3 size: 14 residues. The CDR3 loop reads CASSTVEGRYGYTF. For the CDR3, the DNA is TGTGCCAGCAGCACTGTGGAGGGCCGCTATGGCTACACCTTC.

V is TRBV5-1 and J is TRBJ2-2; D ambiguous. The germline V and J ends were trimmed by 6 bases and 8 bases, with 11 bases remaining between them. CDR3 length equals 12 residues. The germline V gene encodes CDR1 SGHRS and CDR2 YFSETQ. CDR3 residues: CASTFTVGELFF. In DNA form, the CDR3 reads TGCGCCAGCACTTTCACTGTAGGGGAGCTGTTTTTT.

The genes are TRBV12-3 or TRBV12-4 and TRBJ2-1; D gene uncertain. The CDR3 sequence is 14 residues long. The ends were cut back, 3 bases at V and 1 base at J, with 7 bases in the middle. The CDR3 region is CASSFRRSYNEQFF. The CDR3, as DNA: TGTGCCAGCAGTTTTAGGCGGTCCTACAATGAGCAGTTCTTC.

This clonotype came up many times. The junction departs from germline at one end; a sequencing error may be responsible. J is TRBJ1-4 and V is TRBV5-1, with D unclear. The CDR3 runs 13 residues. Germline values: CDR1 SGHRS, CDR2 YFSETQ. CDR3 coding DNA: TGCGCCAGCCAGCGGGCAACTAGTGAAAAACTGTTTTTT. It encodes CASQRATSEKLFF.

This clonotype showed up many times. The V and J genes are TRBV20-1 and TRBJ1-1; 7 nucleotides align to TRBD1. After removal of 6 bases from V and 1 base from J, the junction contained 2 bases not matched to a gene. This CDR3 comprises 12 residues. Germline loops: CDR1 DFQATT, CDR2 SNEGSKA (reference sequence). CDR3 sequence: CSARQGNTEAFF. For the CDR3, the DNA is TGCAGTGCCCGACAGGGGAACACTGAAGCTTTCTTT.

In this sample, this clonotype turned up many times. The chain is built from TRBV9 and TRBJ2-1; the D is unclear. V was pared by 3 bases and J by 6 bases, with 13 bases between. The germline gives CDR1 SGDLS, CDR2 YYNGEE. CDR3 length equals 14 residues. The CDR3 DNA sequence: TGTGCCAGCAGCGCCGATCCAATTACCAATGAGCAGTTCTTC. Amino acids: CASSADPITNEQFF.

This clonotype was seen a handful of times. The gene calls are TRBV7-8 and TRBJ2-3; no firm D call. This CDR3 comprises 13 residues. Germline lookup yields CDR1 SGHVS and CDR2 FQNEAQ. V lost 6 bases and J lost 3, with 10 bases in between. Here the CDR3 reads CASSWGETDTQYF. In nucleotides, the CDR3 is TGTGCCAGCAGTTGGGGTGAGACAGATACGCAGTATTTT. The variable domain in full, with the rest retrieved from reference TRBV7-8 and TRBJ2-3, is GAGVSQSPRYKVAKRGQDVALRCDPISGHVSLFWYQQALGQGPEFLTYFQNEAQLDKSGLPSDRFFAERPEGSVSTLKIQRTQQEDSAVYLCASSWGETDTQYFGPGTRLTVL.

A few counts support this clonotype. For the CDR3, the DNA is TGCGCCAGCAGCCAGTCTAAAGGGGACAACCGCTACAATGAGCAGTTCTTC. The encoded protein is CASSQSKGDNRYNEQFF. This chain connects TRBV4-3 to TRBJ2-1; D may be TRBD1 (6 bases). This CDR3 has 17 amino acids. Germline V gene sequence: CDR1 LGHNA, CDR2 YSLEER. The V end lost 3 bases, the J end lost 3 bases, and 18 bases lay between the germline ends.

The chain is built from TRBV7-9 and TRBJ1-6; 11 bases map to TRBD1. The germline CDR1 and CDR2 sequences are SEHNR and FQNEAQ (reference sequence). The CDR3 covers 16 residues. J gave up 3 bases and V 5 bases, and 3 bases lay outside the gene matches. CDR3 in amino acids: CASSRTGGIYNSPLHF. The DNA for the CDR3 is TGTGCCAGCAGCCGGACAGGGGGCATCTATAATTCACCCCTCCACTTT.

CDR3 in amino acids: CASSLDGTNTEAFF. The CDR3 region has the DNA TGTGCCAGCTCACTAGACGGAACTAACACTGAAGCTTTCTTT. The V call is TRBV18, the J call TRBJ1-1; no reliable D call. The germline gives CDR1 KGHSH, CDR2 LQKENI. The CDR3 totals 14 residues. V was cut by 4 bases and J by 2 bases, with 11 bases left in between.